This entry lists 18 T cell receptor beta chains sequenced from one sample in a study of blood T cell dynamics during melanoma immunotherapy (dated by TCRdb to 2020 to 2022). Library preparation employed the immunoSEQ multiplex PCR assay. Here the immuneACCESS table is served through TCRdb, limited to in-frame sequences with V and J called. Missing clones are a known gap in these copies; in checked studies unresolved V genes cover under half, and the rest lacks a known reason. In this sample the table shows about 12,000 clones, around 91% of which occur a single time. In total, the top ten clones hold 0.18% of the sample. Taken with the paper, the label for time point translates to: week 3, after first cycle of checkpoint inhibitor. This specimen consisted of effector memory CD8+ T cells from blood, obtained from a patient treated with checkpoint blockade. The origin of the receptors is a human donor with melanoma.

V gene TRBV18 combines with J gene TRBJ1-1, with D possibly being TRBD1 (5 bases). Germline loops: CDR1 KGHSH, CDR2 LQKENI. The germline V and J ends were trimmed by 4 bases and 0 bases, with 15 bases remaining between them. CDR3 size: 16 residues. The DNA of the CDR3 is TGTGCCAGCTCACGAGGGGAGGGGTCAGTGAACACTGAAGCTTTCTTT. Its translation: CASSRGEGSVNTEAFF.

This rearrangement joins TRBV7-2 to TRBJ2-1, with TRBD2 identical over 10 bases. V lost 1 base, J lost 8 bases, and 11 bases stayed unmatched. The CDR3 has 17 residues. Per the germline V gene, CDR1 is SGHTA and CDR2 is FQGNSA. This chain's CDR3 is CASSLGPQAGGIHEQFF. In nucleotides, the CDR3 is TGTGCCAGCAGCTTAGGGCCCCAAGCGGGAGGGATACATGAGCAGTTCTTC.

This clone was observed a single time. The rearrangement uses TRBV11-2 and TRBJ2-5; tentative D call: TRBD2 (6 bases). This CDR3 spans 16 amino acids. Deletions cut 5 bases from V and 5 bases from J, with 21 bases between. Germline CDR1 SGHAT, CDR2 FQNNGV. CDR3 sequence reads: CASSPPKAGPIETQYF. As DNA, the CDR3 is TGTGCCAGCAGCCCACCTAAAGCGGGCCCGATTGAGACCCAGTACTTC.

As concerns this clone: The junction departs from germline at one end; a sequencing error may be responsible. Other DNA sequences of this sample code for an identical CDR3. This chain links TRBV2 with TRBJ1-1; D not certain. Germline V gives CDR1 SNHLY, CDR2 FYNNEI. This CDR3 contains 17 residues. The CDR3 coding sequence is TGTGCCAGCAGTGAAACAATCTCGGCCTCCTGGTACACTGAAGCCTTCTTT. Protein product: CASSETISASWYTEAFF.

V usage is TRBV19 and J usage is TRBJ1-3; the D is unclear. Trimming left V 3 bases short and J 1 base short, with 13 bases between. The CDR3 loop spans 16 amino acids. Germline V lookup: CDR1 LNHDA, CDR2 SQIVND (reference sequence). The CDR3 DNA reads as TGTGCCAGTAGTATGTGGATGGGGATTTCTGGAAACACCATATATTTT. Protein product: CASSMWMGISGNTIYF. Supplemented by reference TRBV19 and TRBJ1-3, the full variable domain reads DGGITQSPKYLFRKEGQNVTLSCEQNLNHDAMYWYRQDPGQGLRLIYYSQIVNDFQKGDIAEGYSVSREKKESFPLTVTSAQKNPTAFYLCASSMWMGISGNTIYFGEGSWLTVV.

The J gene is TRBJ1-4, the V gene TRBV5-1, with 9 bases matching TRBD1. V lost 4 bases and J lost 2; bases outside the gene matches: 3. In germline, CDR1 is SGHRS, CDR2 YFSETQ. The CDR3 consists of 15 residues. In nucleotides, the CDR3 is TGCGCCAGCAGCGTCGGGACAGGGACTAATGAAAAACTGTTTTTT. Translation: CASSVGTGTNEKLFF.

V gene TRBV11-2 combines with J gene TRBJ1-1, with D perhaps matching TRBD1 (6 bases). This CDR3 is 11 amino acids long. The ends were cut back, 5 bases at V and 10 bases at J, with 11 bases in the middle. CDR1 and CDR2 from the germline V gene are SGHAT and FQNNGV. The CDR3 DNA follows: TGTGCCAGCAGCACAGGGATTGTAGCTTTCTTT. Protein sequence: CASSTGIVAFF.

This sequence joins TRBV28 and TRBJ1-2; possibly TRBD1 for D (5 bases). V lost 0 bases and J lost 2, with 10 bases in between. Germline V gene sequence: CDR1 MDHEN, CDR2 SYDVKM. The CDR3 spans 15 residues. The CDR3 DNA reads as TGTGCCAGCAGTTTATGGGGGGACGGGAACTATGGCTACACCTTC. The encoded protein is CASSLWGDGNYGYTF.

The chain couples TRBV11-2 to TRBJ1-2, with a tentative D call TRBD1 (6 bases). Germline V lookup: CDR1 SGHAT, CDR2 FQNNGV. Trimming removed 5 bases from V and 4 bases from J, with 17 bases in between. The CDR3 loop spans 15 amino acids. The CDR3 DNA follows: TGTGCCAGCAGCCCCCCCGGGGGGCGCGTCTATGGCTACACCTTC. Amino acids: CASSPPGGRVYGYTF.

This chain links TRBV7-7 with TRBJ1-4, with D tentatively TRBD1 (5 bases). The CDR3 length is 16 residues. Germline CDR1 and CDR2: SSHAT and FNYEAQ (reference sequence). Trimming shortened V by 5 bases and J by 4 bases, and 17 bases separated the two germline ends. CDR3 sequence (DNA): TGTGCCAGCAGCCAGGGCCGGCGGGGCCTTAATGAAAAACTGTTTTTT. Protein sequence: CASSQGRRGLNEKLFF.

This chain joins TRBV19 and TRBJ1-5, with a weak D call TRBD1 (5 bases). The CDR3 length is 13 residues. Per the germline V gene, CDR1 is LNHDA and CDR2 is SQIVND (reference sequence). Trimming cost V 11 bases and J 3 bases, with 14 bases left between them. CDR3 DNA sequence: TGTGCCGTAAGTGGGGGTTCCAATCAGCCCCAGCATTTT. Translated: CAVSGGSNQPQHF.

This rearrangement joins TRBV7-9 to TRBJ2-5; D is possibly TRBD1 (5 bases). The better agreement between TRBJ2-7 and the DNA end casts doubt on the J call. Germline V gene lookup returns CDR1 SEHNR and CDR2 FQNEAQ (reference sequence). The CDR3 runs to 14 residues. In DNA form, the CDR3 reads TGTGCCAGCAGCCCAGAAGGGCAGGGATACGAGCAGTACTTC. This codes for CASSPEGQGYEQYF.

The chain couples TRBV10-1 to TRBJ2-7; 7 bases map to TRBD1. The CDR3 has 13 amino acids. Per germline, CDR1 WNHNN and CDR2 SYGVQD (reference sequence). Germline trimming cut 4 bases from V and 2 bases from J; bases unmatched to any gene: 2. CDR3 DNA sequence: TGCGCCAGCAGTGCCGGGACAGCCTACGAGCAGTACTTC. Protein: CASSAGTAYEQYF.

The CDR3 here is CASSIERELYNEQFF. The CDR3 DNA reads TGTGCCAGTAGTATAGAGCGGGAGCTATACAATGAGCAGTTCTTC. The rearrangement links TRBV19 to TRBJ2-1, with 7 bases aligning to TRBD2. Germline loops: CDR1 LNHDA, CDR2 SQIVND (reference sequence). There are 15 residues in the CDR3. The J segment lost 4 bases and the V segment lost 0 bases, leaving 3 bases of the junction unmatched. Full variable domain (outside the CDR3, taken from reference TRBV19 and TRBJ2-1): DGGITQSPKYLFRKEGQNVTLSCEQNLNHDAMYWYRQDPGQGLRLIYYSQIVNDFQKGDIAEGYSVSREKKESFPLTVTSAQKNPTAFYLCASSIERELYNEQFFGPGTRLTVL.

This chain connects TRBV9 to TRBJ2-7, with a tentative D call TRBD2 (5 bases). V dropped 3 bases and J dropped 2 bases, with 12 bases sitting between them. The CDR3 is 14 residues long. Looked up from germline, CDR1 is SGDLS and CDR2 is YYNGEE. This chain's CDR3 is CASSGERETYEQYF. CDR3 in DNA: TGTGCCAGCAGCGGGGAGAGGGAAACCTACGAGCAGTACTTC. The full variable domain, its missing parts supplied by reference TRBV9 and TRBJ2-7, is DSGVTQTPKHLITATGQRVTLRCSPRSGDLSVYWYQQSLDQGLQFLIQYYNGEERAKGNILERFSAQQFPDLHSELNLSSLELGDSALYFCASSGERETYEQYFGPGTRLTVT.

This sequence joins TRBV2 and TRBJ2-7, with TRBD1 matching 8 bases. The CDR3 sequence is 14 residues long. Germline assignment: CDR1 SNHLY and CDR2 FYNNEI. With 3 bases clipped from V and 3 bases from J, the junction kept 4 bases outside the gene matches. The DNA for the CDR3 is TGTGCCAGCAGTGAGGACAGGGAGAGCTACGAGCAGTACTTC. Amino acid sequence: CASSEDRESYEQYF.

This chain links TRBV7-2 with TRBJ2-3, with TRBD2 matching 9 bases. The V and J ends lost 5 bases and 4 bases, in that order; junction bases with no gene match: 13. Looked up from germline, CDR1 is SGHTA and CDR2 is FQGNSA. This CDR3 region has 17 residues. CDR3 in DNA: TGTGCCAGCAGCCCAGACTTAGCGGGAGTTTTGGCAGATACGCAGTATTTT. Translation gives CASSPDLAGVLADTQYF. Full variable domain (rest looked up from reference TRBV7-2 and TRBJ2-3): GAGVSQSPSNKVTEKGKDVELRCDPISGHTALYWYRQSLGQGLEFLIYFQGNSAPDKSGLPSDRFSAERTGGSVSTLTIQRTQQEDSAVYLCASSPDLAGVLADTQYFGPGTRLTVL.

This sequence joins TRBV6-1 and TRBJ2-1; the match to TRBD2 covers 10 bases. The CDR3 spans 14 residues. CDR1 and CDR2 (germline): MNHNS, SASEGT. J gave up 6 bases and V 4 bases, and 3 bases lay outside the gene matches. The CDR3 bases are TGTGCCAGCAGTGTTCTAGCGGGAGCCAATGAGCAGTTCTTC. Translating it yields CASSVLAGANEQFF.